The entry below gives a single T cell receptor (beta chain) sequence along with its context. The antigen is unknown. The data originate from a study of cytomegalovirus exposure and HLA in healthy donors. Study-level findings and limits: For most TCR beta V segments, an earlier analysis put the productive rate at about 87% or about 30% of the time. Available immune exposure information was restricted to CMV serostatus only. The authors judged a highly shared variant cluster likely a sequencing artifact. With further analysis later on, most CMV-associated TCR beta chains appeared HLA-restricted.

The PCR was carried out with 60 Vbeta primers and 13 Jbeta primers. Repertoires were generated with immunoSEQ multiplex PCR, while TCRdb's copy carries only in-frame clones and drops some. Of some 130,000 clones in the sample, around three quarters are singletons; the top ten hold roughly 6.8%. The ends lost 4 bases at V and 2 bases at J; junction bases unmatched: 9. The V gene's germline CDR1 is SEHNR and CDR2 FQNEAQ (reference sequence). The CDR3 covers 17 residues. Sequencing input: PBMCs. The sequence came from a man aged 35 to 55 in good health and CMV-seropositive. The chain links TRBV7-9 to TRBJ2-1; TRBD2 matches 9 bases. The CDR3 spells CASSSSLTSGPYNEQFF. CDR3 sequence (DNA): TGTGCCAGCAGCTCTTCCCTAACTAGCGGGCCCTACAATGAGCAGTTCTTC.